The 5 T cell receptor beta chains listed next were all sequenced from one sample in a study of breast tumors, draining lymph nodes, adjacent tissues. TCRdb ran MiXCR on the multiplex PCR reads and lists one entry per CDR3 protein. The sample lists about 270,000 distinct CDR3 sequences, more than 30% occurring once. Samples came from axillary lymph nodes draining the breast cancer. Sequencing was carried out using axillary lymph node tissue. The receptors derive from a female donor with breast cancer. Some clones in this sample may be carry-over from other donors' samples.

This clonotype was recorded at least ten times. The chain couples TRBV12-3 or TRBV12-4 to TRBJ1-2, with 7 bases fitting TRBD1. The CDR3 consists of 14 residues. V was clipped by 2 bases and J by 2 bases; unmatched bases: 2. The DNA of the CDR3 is TGTGCCAGCAGTTTATTCAGGGGGAACTATGGCTACACCTTC. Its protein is CASSLFRGNYGYTF.

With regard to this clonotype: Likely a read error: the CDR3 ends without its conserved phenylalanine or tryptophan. CDR3: CSATGPFASYEQYL. In nucleotides, the CDR3 is TGCAGTGCGACAGGGCCTTTCGCCTCCTACGAGCAGTACTTA. The rearrangement uses TRBV20-1 and TRBJ2-7; 7 bases fit TRBD1. In germline, CDR1 is DFQATT, CDR2 SNEGSKA (reference sequence). J gave up 0 bases and V 6 bases, and 8 bases lay outside the gene matches. The CDR3 is made up of 14 amino acids.

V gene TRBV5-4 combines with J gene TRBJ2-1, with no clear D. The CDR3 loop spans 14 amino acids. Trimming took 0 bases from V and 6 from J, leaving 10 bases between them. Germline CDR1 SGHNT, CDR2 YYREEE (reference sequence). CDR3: CASSLGSPGNEQFF. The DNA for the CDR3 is TGTGCCAGCAGCTTGGGCTCTCCCGGCAATGAGCAGTTCTTC. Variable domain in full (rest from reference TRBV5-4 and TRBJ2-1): ETGVTQSPTHLIKTRGQQVTLRCSSQSGHNTVSWYQQALGQGPQFIFQYYREEENGRGNFPPRFSGLQFPNYSSELNVNALELDDSALYLCASSLGSPGNEQFFGPGTRLTVL.

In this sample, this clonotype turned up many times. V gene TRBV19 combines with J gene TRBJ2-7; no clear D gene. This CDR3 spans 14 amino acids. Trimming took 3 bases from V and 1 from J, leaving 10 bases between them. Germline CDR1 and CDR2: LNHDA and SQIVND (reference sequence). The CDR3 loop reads CASSIDRASYEQYF. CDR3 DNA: TGTGCCAGTAGTATCGATAGGGCTTCCTACGAGCAGTACTTC.

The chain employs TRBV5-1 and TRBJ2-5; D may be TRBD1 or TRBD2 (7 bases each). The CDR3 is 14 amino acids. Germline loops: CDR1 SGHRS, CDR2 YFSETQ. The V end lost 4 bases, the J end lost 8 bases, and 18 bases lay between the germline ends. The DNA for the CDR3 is TGCGCCAGCAGCCCAGGGGGGGGAGGCGACACCCAGTACTTC. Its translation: CASSPGGGGDTQYF.